Each of the 19 T cell receptor beta chains below was sequenced from the same sample in a study of blood T cell repertoires in COVID-19. Measured with immunoSEQ multiplex PCR; TCRdb has only the in-frame clones, and not every one. The sample lists over 45,000 clones; 75% to 95% were seen once. The source material was peripheral blood. The receptor set was obtained from a man in his 70s with acute or convalescent COVID-19.

This sequence joins TRBV11-2 and TRBJ1-1; no clear D. Between the trimmed V and J ends, which lost 1 base and 4 bases, there was a span of 13 bases. Germline CDR1 reads SGHAT; CDR2 reads FQNNGV. CDR3 length equals 15 residues. The CDR3 is CASSLVAGIGTEAFF. The CDR3 coding sequence is TGTGCCAGCAGCTTAGTGGCCGGGATAGGCACTGAAGCTTTCTTT.

CDR3 residues: CASSIPRQAYNYGYTF. As DNA, the CDR3 is TGTGCCAGCAGCATACCGCGACAGGCGTATAACTATGGCTACACCTTC. V gene TRBV7-2 combines with J gene TRBJ1-2, with TRBD1 as a possible D gene (6 bases). Between the trimmed V and J ends, which lost 5 bases and 1 base, there was a span of 17 bases. The CDR3 runs to 16 residues. Germline CDR1 is SGHTA and CDR2 is FQGNSA.

V is TRBV5-1 and J is TRBJ1-5, with D unresolved. V lost 0 bases and J 11 bases, leaving 15 bases between the germline ends. The CDR3 has 14 residues. Germline V lookup: CDR1 SGHRS, CDR2 YFSETQ. The CDR3 nucleotides read TGCGCCAGCAGCTTGGAATCCCCTGCGGGAGCCCAGCATTTT. Amino acids: CASSLESPAGAQHF.

This clone came up once. The chain carries TRBV7-2 and TRBJ2-7; D might be TRBD1 (5 bases). CDR3 length equals 12 residues. Germline values: CDR1 SGHTA, CDR2 FQGNSA. Trimming took 3 bases from V and 3 from J, leaving 6 bases between them. In nucleotides, the CDR3 is TGTGCCAGCAGCTTTACAGGCTACGAGCAGTACTTC. This codes for CASSFTGYEQYF.

The chain joins TRBV15 to TRBJ1-2; D not certain. CDR1 is LNHNV, CDR2 YYDKDF, per germline (reference sequence). The CDR3 sequence is 13 residues long. V lost 0 bases, J lost 4 bases, and 6 bases lay in between. The chain's CDR3 is CATSRDVGYGYTF. The DNA of the CDR3 is TGTGCCACCAGCAGAGACGTCGGCTATGGCTACACCTTC.

This chain links TRBV7-9 with TRBJ2-5, with D unclear. Trimming stripped 7 bases from V and 5 bases from J, with 17 bases between. The CDR3 loop spans 14 amino acids. Germline CDR1 SEHNR, CDR2 FQNEAQ (reference sequence). The CDR3 DNA is TGTGCCAGCACCCCTAGGCGTTATACGGAGACCCAGTACTTC. It specifies CASTPRRYTETQYF.

The chain is built from TRBV24-1 and TRBJ1-3; D is perhaps TRBD1 (6 bases). Trimming shortened V by 4 bases and J by 0 bases, and 9 bases separated the two germline ends. The germline V gene has CDR1 KGHDR and CDR2 SFDVKD. The CDR3 sequence is 15 residues long. CDR3 coding DNA: TGTGCCACCAGTGACGGGACACTCTCTGGAAACACCATATATTTT. This encodes CATSDGTLSGNTIYF.

The gene calls are TRBV27 and TRBJ1-5; the match to TRBD1 covers 10 bases. The CDR3 totals 15 residues. CDR1 and CDR2 from the germline V gene are MNHEY and SMNVEV (reference sequence). The V and J ends lost 6 bases and 1 base, in that order; junction bases with no gene match: 3. As DNA, the CDR3 is TGTGCCAGCAGACCGACAGGGGGCAGCAATCAGCCCCAGCATTTT. Translating it yields CASRPTGGSNQPQHF.

This clone was recorded a few times. J is TRBJ1-4 and V is TRBV29-1; unclear D gene. This CDR3 has 12 amino acids. The V gene's germline CDR1 is SQVTM and CDR2 ANQGSEA. As DNA, the CDR3 is TGCTGTTTAGTTGGTGGTAATGAAAAACTGTTTTTT. This gives the protein CCLVGGNEKLFF.

The V call is TRBV4-1, the J call TRBJ1-4; D remains unclear. The CDR3 consists of 14 residues. In germline, CDR1 is MGHRA, CDR2 YSYEKL. The ends were cut back, 1 base at V and 4 bases at J, with 7 bases in the middle. The CDR3 loop is CASSQGANNEKLFF. The CDR3 region has the DNA TGCGCCAGCAGCCAAGGGGCAAATAATGAAAAACTGTTTTTT.

The J gene is TRBJ1-5, the V gene TRBV28, with 8 nucleotides matching TRBD1. Germline V gives CDR1 MDHEN, CDR2 SYDVKM. V was clipped by 0 bases and J by 7 bases; unmatched bases: 5. This CDR3 region has 15 residues. The CDR3 coding sequence is TGTGCCAGCAGTTTATGGGGCAGGGGGCCCCAGCCCCAGCATTTT. Its protein is CASSLWGRGPQPQHF.

The rearrangement joins TRBV11-2 to TRBJ1-2, with 7 bases fitting TRBD1. The V gene's germline CDR1 is SGHAT and CDR2 FQNNGV. The V gene end was trimmed by 6 bases and the J gene end by 3 bases; junction bases not matched to a gene: 10. The CDR3 runs to 15 residues. Here the CDR3 DNA reads TGTGCCAGCAGTGTCCGACAGGGAGGTTACTATGGCTACACCTTC. Its translation is CASSVRQGGYYGYTF.

The CDR3 is CATSGTGEQFF. CDR3 nucleotides: TGTGCCACCAGTGGGACAGGAGAGCAGTTCTTC. The V call is TRBV24-1, the J call TRBJ2-1; 7 nucleotides align to TRBD1. J was trimmed by 10 bases and V by 5 bases; bases with no gene match: 1. Germline V gene data show CDR1 as KGHDR and CDR2 as SFDVKD. The CDR3 is made up of 11 amino acids.

The CDR3 nucleotides are TGTGCCTGGAGTGTGCGGGTCGCGGGGAGCTCCTACGAGCAGTACTTC. Amino acid sequence: CAWSVRVAGSSYEQYF. The rearrangement joins TRBV30 to TRBJ2-7; perhaps TRBD2 as D (6 bases). Looked up from germline, CDR1 is GTSNPN and CDR2 is SVGIG (reference sequence). The CDR3 loop spans 16 amino acids. The V end lost 0 bases, the J end lost 0 bases, and 15 bases lay between the germline ends.

The rearrangement links TRBV11-2 to TRBJ2-7; no reliable D call. There are 13 residues in the CDR3. The V and J ends lost 4 bases and 2 bases respectively, with 9 bases between them. Per germline, CDR1 SGHAT and CDR2 FQNNGV. CDR3 sequence reads: CASSSRVTYEQYF. CDR3 sequence (DNA): TGTGCCAGCAGCTCCCGGGTCACCTACGAGCAGTACTTC. Together with reference TRBV11-2 and TRBJ2-7, the CDR3 gives the full variable domain: EAGVAQSPRYKIIEKRQSVAFWCNPISGHATLYWYQQILGQGPKLLIQFQNNGVVDDSQLPKDRFSAERLKGVDSTLKIQPAKLEDSAVYLCASSSRVTYEQYFGPGTRLTVT.

The chain uses TRBV6-6 and TRBJ1-1; D not resolved. The CDR3 spans 11 residues. Germline CDR1 and CDR2: MNHNY and SVGAGI (reference sequence). V was shortened by 7 bases and J by 0 bases, with 3 bases between the two germline ends. The CDR3 nucleotides read TGTGCCAGCAACATGAACACTGAAGCTTTCTTT. It translates to CASNMNTEAFF.

The chain combines TRBV19 with TRBJ1-1, with a tentative D call TRBD1 (5 bases). The CDR3 runs to 15 residues. The V gene lost 1 base and the J gene lost 0 bases, with 9 bases spanning the gap. Germline CDR1 and CDR2: LNHDA and SQIVND (reference sequence). The CDR3 DNA reads as TGTGCCAGTAGTATAGGGGGCCAGATGAACACTGAAGCTTTCTTT. It encodes CASSIGGQMNTEAFF.

The V gene is TRBV7-3, the J gene TRBJ2-2; D perhaps matches TRBD1 (5 bases). CDR3 length equals 17 residues. CDR1 is SGHTA and CDR2 is FQGTGA in the germline V gene. V was pared by 2 bases and J by 3 bases, with 16 bases between. The CDR3 loop is CASSLQPTGLDTGELFF. Here the CDR3 DNA reads TGTGCCAGCAGCTTACAACCCACAGGTTTAGACACCGGGGAGCTGTTTTTT.

This clone has only one observation. The V and J genes are TRBV5-1 and TRBJ2-1; TRBD2 agrees at 11 bases. Germline CDR1 is SGHRS and CDR2 is YFSETQ. V dropped 0 bases and J dropped 6; count of bases not matched to a gene: 5. CDR3 size: 16 residues. The CDR3 DNA is TGCGCCAGCAGCTTGGGTCTAGCGGGGGGCATCAATGAGCAGTTCTTC. This gives the protein CASSLGLAGGINEQFF.